The clone carrying this TCR beta chain was seen more than once but under ten times. This table comes from immunoSEQ multiplex PCR, and its TCRdb copy is limited to in-frame clones, with some not included. Of 70,000 to 100,000 clones in the sample, 70% to 85% were seen once. These data are taken from a study of blood T cell repertoires in COVID-19. At the level of the study: Specimens from acute and convalescent COVID-19 originated in the United States, Italy and Spain. PBMCs, B-cell-depleted T cells, or T cells provided the cDNA or gDNA that made up the material.

V shed 0 bases, J shed 0 bases, and the junction held 2 bases outside the gene matches. The CDR3 loop spans 17 amino acids. Germline V CDR1 and CDR2: MGHRA, YSYEKL. The chain couples TRBV4-1 to TRBJ2-6; 7 bases are shared with TRBD1. The specimen sequenced was peripheral blood. The clonotype comes from a woman aged 50 to 60 with acute or convalescent COVID-19. The CDR3 DNA reads as TGCGCCAGCAGCCAAGATTGGGACAGCTCTGGGGCCAACGTCCTGACTTTC. It codes for CASSQDWDSSGANVLTF.